The 14 T cell receptor beta chains in this list originate from one sample, sequenced in a study of blood T cell repertoires in COVID-19. Data came from immunoSEQ multiplex PCR; TCRdb stores just in-frame clones and leaves some out. The sample lists about 55,000 clones, roughly 86% seen once, with around 9.3% in the top ten. The sample taken for sequencing was peripheral blood. The receptors were gathered from a man in his sixties with active COVID-19.

This chain links TRBV4-2 with TRBJ2-7, with TRBD2 matching 9 bases. V was pared by 0 bases and J by 2 bases, with 5 bases of the junction left unmatched. The CDR3 contains 16 residues. The germline CDR1 and CDR2 sequences are LGHNA and YNFKEQ. CDR3 nucleotide sequence: TGTGCCAGCAGCCAAGATCGTGGCGGGAGGGCCTACGAGCAGTACTTC. It specifies CASSQDRGGRAYEQYF.

This chain connects TRBV9 to TRBJ2-1, with D maybe TRBD2 (6 bases). Germline loops: CDR1 SGDLS, CDR2 YYNGEE. This CDR3 contains 13 residues. With 4 bases removed from V and 7 bases from J, the gap between germline ends came to 12 bases. The CDR3 is CASSFGTQNEQFF. Written as DNA, the CDR3 is TGTGCCAGCAGCTTCGGGACTCAAAATGAGCAGTTCTTC.

The CDR3 region is CASTLSPSGSDEQFF. The CDR3 DNA reads TGCGCCAGCACCCTCTCCCCTAGCGGGAGCGATGAGCAGTTCTTC. The V call is TRBV5-1, the J call TRBJ2-1; 10 bases align to TRBD2. CDR1 and CDR2 (germline): SGHRS, YFSETQ. The CDR3 consists of 15 residues. V gave up 6 bases and J gave up 8 bases; unmatched junction bases: 11.

The chain links TRBV5-1 to TRBJ2-7; 13 bases match TRBD2. V shed 0 bases and J 2 bases; nucleotides not matched to a gene: 2. The germline CDR1 and CDR2 sequences are SGHRS and YFSETQ. This CDR3 has 16 amino acids. The CDR3 loop reads CASSLVLAGGAYEQYF. The CDR3 coding sequence is TGCGCCAGCAGCTTGGTACTAGCGGGAGGGGCCTACGAGCAGTACTTC. Full variable domain (outside the CDR3, taken from reference TRBV5-1 and TRBJ2-7): KAGVTQTPRYLIKTRGQQVTLSCSPISGHRSVSWYQQTPGQGLQFLFEYFSETQRNKGNFPGRFSGRQFSNSRSEMNVSTLELGDSALYLCASSLVLAGGAYEQYFGPGTRLTVT.

The chain's CDR3 is CASSPRREAGTEAFF. Written as DNA, the CDR3 is TGTGCCAGCTCACCACGGAGGGAAGCGGGCACTGAAGCTTTCTTT. V usage is TRBV18 and J usage is TRBJ1-1; the D is unclear. V shed 1 base and J shed 4 bases, with 13 bases lying between them. CDR3 length: 15 amino acids. Germline values: CDR1 KGHSH, CDR2 LQKENI.

The chain combines TRBV7-8 with TRBJ2-5; TRBD2 matches at 11 bases. This CDR3 region has 15 residues. V was clipped by 3 bases and J by 1 base; unmatched bases: 1. CDR1 is SGHVS and CDR2 is FQNEAQ in the germline V gene. Here the CDR3 reads CASSFGLAGQETQYF. DNA of the CDR3: TGTGCCAGCAGCTTTGGACTAGCGGGCCAAGAGACCCAGTACTTC.

The V call is TRBV11-2, the J call TRBJ2-1, with 9 bases that match TRBD2. The CDR3 has 16 amino acids. Germline-derived CDR1 and CDR2 are SGHAT and FQNNGV. V lost 7 bases to trimming and J lost 0 bases; unmatched junction nucleotides: 7. This CDR3 is CASTASGVSSYNEQFF. Written as DNA, the CDR3 is TGTGCCAGCACGGCTAGCGGGGTTAGCTCCTACAATGAGCAGTTCTTC.

This clone was detected once. The chain is built from TRBV9 and TRBJ1-2, with 7 bases fitting TRBD1. J was trimmed by 6 bases and V by 4 bases; bases with no gene match: 12. The CDR3 is 15 residues long. CDR1 is SGDLS, CDR2 YYNGEE, per germline. The CDR3 reads CASSPGQVNSDGYTF. CDR3 in DNA: TGTGCCAGCAGCCCTGGACAGGTAAACTCGGATGGCTACACCTTC.

The chain links TRBV5-1 to TRBJ2-1, with 10 positions matching TRBD2. The CDR3 is made up of 13 amino acids. Germline assignment: CDR1 SGHRS and CDR2 YFSETQ. V dropped 7 bases and J dropped 5; count of bases not matched to a gene: 3. CDR3 coding DNA: TGCGCCAGCGGGGGGACTAGCGACAATGAGCAGTTCTTC. Amino acids: CASGGTSDNEQFF.

V gene TRBV11-1 combines with J gene TRBJ2-7, with 11 bases aligning to TRBD2. The CDR3 is 16 residues long. V was pared by 5 bases and J by 3 bases, with 9 bases of the junction left unmatched. The germline V gene encodes CDR1 SGHAT and CDR2 FQDESV (reference sequence). The CDR3 spells CASSPPGTSGNYEQYF. The DNA of the CDR3 is TGTGCCAGCAGCCCTCCGGGGACTAGCGGAAACTACGAGCAGTACTTC.

The rearrangement joins TRBV24-1 to TRBJ2-1, with TRBD1 matching over 10 bases. The CDR3 consists of 15 residues. The V gene end was trimmed by 4 bases and the J gene end by 6 bases; junction bases not matched to a gene: 5. Germline CDR1 reads KGHDR; CDR2 reads SFDVKD. The CDR3 DNA sequence: TGTGCCACCAGTGACCCCGGGACAGGGGTCAATGAGCAGTTCTTC. Encoded protein: CATSDPGTGVNEQFF.

This clone was seen only once. The chain has TRBV28 and TRBJ2-1; D is perhaps TRBD1 (9 bases). This CDR3 is built from 16 residues. Deletions cut 7 bases from V and 2 bases from J, with 18 bases between. Germline-derived CDR1 and CDR2 are MDHEN and SYDVKM. The CDR3 coding sequence is TGTGCCAGCAAGGACAGGGGAGCGGGAGCCTACAATGAGCAGTTCTTC. It specifies CASKDRGAGAYNEQFF.

This chain uses TRBV6-5 with TRBJ1-5; 7 nucleotides line up with TRBD1. The V and J ends lost 6 bases and 4 bases, in that order; junction bases with no gene match: 9. The germline CDR1 and CDR2 sequences are MNHEY and SVGAGI. This CDR3 has 15 amino acids. The CDR3 DNA reads as TGTGCCAGCAGCCAGGGACAGCTTCTAAATCAGCCCCAGCATTTT. Its translation is CASSQGQLLNQPQHF.

The V gene is TRBV18, the J gene TRBJ2-5, with 8 bases identical to TRBD2. With V trimmed by 3 bases and J by 4 bases, 4 bases remained unmatched. The germline V gene encodes CDR1 KGHSH and CDR2 LQKENI. This CDR3 contains 14 residues. CDR3: CASSPGLGLETQYF. The DNA of the CDR3 is TGTGCCAGCTCACCGGGACTAGGCTTAGAGACCCAGTACTTC.